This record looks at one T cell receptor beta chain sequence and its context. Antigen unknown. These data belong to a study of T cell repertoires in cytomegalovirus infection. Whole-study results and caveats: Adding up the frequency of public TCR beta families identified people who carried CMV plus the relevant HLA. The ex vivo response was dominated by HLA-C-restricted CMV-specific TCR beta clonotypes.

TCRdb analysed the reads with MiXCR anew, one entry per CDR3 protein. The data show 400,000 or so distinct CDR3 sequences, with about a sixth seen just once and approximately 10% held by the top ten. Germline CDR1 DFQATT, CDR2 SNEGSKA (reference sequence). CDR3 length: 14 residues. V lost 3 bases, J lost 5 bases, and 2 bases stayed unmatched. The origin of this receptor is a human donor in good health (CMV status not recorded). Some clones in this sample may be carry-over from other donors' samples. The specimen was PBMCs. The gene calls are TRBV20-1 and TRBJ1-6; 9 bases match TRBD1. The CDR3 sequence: CSASDRGDNSPLHF. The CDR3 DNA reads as TGCAGTGCTAGTGACAGGGGGGATAATTCACCCCTCCACTTT.